The next 21 T cell receptor beta chains were all read from a single sample in a study of T cell responses to AZD1222 COVID-19 vaccine. The table came from immunoSEQ multiplex PCR; TCRdb's copy has only in-frame clones and leaves some out. The profile shows about 67,000 clones, 84% of them singletons. The sample was peripheral blood, taken on day 0 of AZD1222 vaccination. Every receptor here comes from an adult in good health.

The genes are TRBV7-2 and TRBJ1-5; 7 nucleotides line up with TRBD1. V lost 4 bases to trimming and J lost 5 bases; unmatched junction nucleotides: 2. Per germline, CDR1 SGHTA and CDR2 FQGNSA. This CDR3 comprises 13 residues. DNA for the CDR3: TGTGCCAGCAGCTGGCAGGGGGATCAGCCCCAGCATTTT. Translation: CASSWQGDQPQHF.

The chain's CDR3 is CASSPFWGREQYF. As DNA, the CDR3 is TGTGCCAGCAGCCCATTTTGGGGGAGGGAGCAGTACTTC. The V call is TRBV6-5, the J call TRBJ2-7, with D perhaps matching TRBD2 (6 bases). CDR3 length: 13 amino acids. Germline assignment: CDR1 MNHEY and CDR2 SVGAGI. The V and J ends lost 6 bases and 7 bases respectively, with 16 bases between them.

The chain links TRBV5-1 to TRBJ1-1; D is perhaps TRBD1 (5 bases). This CDR3 has 13 residues. Trimming removed 2 bases at V and 5 bases at J, with 10 bases between. CDR1 SGHRS and CDR2 YFSETQ come from the germline V gene. The CDR3 spells CASSFQGGTEAFF. In DNA form, the CDR3 reads TGCGCCAGCAGCTTCCAGGGCGGAACTGAAGCTTTCTTT.

The sample holds one count of this clone. The genes are TRBV3-1 (or the pseudogene TRBV3-2) and TRBJ2-7; D is possibly TRBD2 (6 bases). CDR3 length: 14 amino acids. Germline lookup yields CDR1 LGHDT and CDR2 YNNKEL (reference sequence). Trimming stripped 4 bases from V and 0 bases from J, with 10 bases between. The CDR3 DNA sequence: TGTGCCAGCAGCCTTAGCGGAAGCTCCTACGAGCAGTACTTC. Translation gives CASSLSGSSYEQYF.

This clone came up a few times. The chain employs TRBV18 and TRBJ1-1, with a tentative D call TRBD1 (6 bases). The CDR3 extends over 12 amino acids. Germline lookup yields CDR1 KGHSH and CDR2 LQKENI. The V gene lost 4 bases and the J gene lost 8 bases, with 11 bases spanning the gap. CDR3 DNA sequence: TGTGCCAGCTCACTGGGGGCCTTCGAAGCTTTCTTT. It is translated as CASSLGAFEAFF.

This clone was found once. V usage is TRBV3-1 (or the pseudogene TRBV3-2) and J usage is TRBJ2-3, with D perhaps TRBD2 (7 bases). The V gene's germline CDR1 is LGHDT and CDR2 YNNKEL (reference sequence). CDR3 size: 16 residues. V shed 5 bases and J shed 0 bases, with 15 bases lying between them. The CDR3 DNA follows: TGTGCCAGCAGCGGGATGGCGGGGGCTAGCACAGATACGCAGTATTTT. This encodes CASSGMAGASTDTQYF.

This chain connects TRBV2 to TRBJ1-5, with TRBD1 matching over 7 bases. CDR3 length: 16 amino acids. The junction had 12 bases not matched to a gene; V was cut back by 5 bases and J by 5 bases. CDR1 and CDR2 (germline): SNHLY, FYNNEI. The CDR3 region has the DNA TGTGCCAGCAGTCCAGTAGGGACAGAGGCAGATCAGCCCCAGCATTTT. This codes for CASSPVGTEADQPQHF.

The rearrangement links TRBV7-9 to TRBJ2-1, with 9 bases identical to TRBD2. CDR1 and CDR2 from the germline V gene are SEHNR and FQNEAQ (reference sequence). The length of the CDR3 is 16 residues. The V and J ends lost 5 bases and 8 bases, in that order; junction bases with no gene match: 13. The CDR3 region is CASSLAGGGRAHEQFF. Written as DNA, the CDR3 is TGTGCCAGCAGCCTCGCGGGTGGCGGGAGGGCACATGAGCAGTTCTTC.

The genes are TRBV6-2 or TRBV6-3 and TRBJ2-6; D is uncertain. Between the trimmed V and J ends, which lost 6 bases and 4 bases, there was a span of 19 bases. CDR3 length: 17 amino acids. Per the germline V gene, CDR1 is MNHEY and CDR2 is SVGEGT. Here the CDR3 reads CASSSRRALGGANVLTF. The DNA for the CDR3 is TGTGCCAGCAGCTCCCGTAGGGCCCTCGGGGGGGCCAACGTCCTGACTTTC.

At least ten counts were recorded for this clone. The J gene is TRBJ1-5, the V gene TRBV5-5, with D hard to call. The germline V gene encodes CDR1 SGHKS and CDR2 YYEKEE (reference sequence). The CDR3 is made up of 15 amino acids. V lost 0 bases to trimming and J lost 7 bases, with 14 bases between them. The CDR3 reads CASSLEPRSVQPQHF. The CDR3 DNA is TGTGCCAGCAGCTTGGAGCCCCGTTCAGTACAGCCCCAGCATTTT.

This clone was detected once. The chain is built from TRBV27 and TRBJ1-4; D might be TRBD1 (6 bases). In germline, CDR1 is MNHEY, CDR2 SMNVEV (reference sequence). V lost 5 bases and J 8 bases, leaving 9 bases between the germline ends. CDR3 size: 12 residues. The CDR3 nucleotides read TGTGCCAGCAGTAAAGGACAGGAAAAACTGTTTTTT. Its translation: CASSKGQEKLFF.

The chain couples TRBV7-3 to TRBJ2-7; D is perhaps TRBD1 (6 bases). The CDR3 is 14 residues long. V was shortened by 3 bases and J by 2 bases, with 11 bases between the two germline ends. In germline, CDR1 is SGHTA, CDR2 FQGTGA. As DNA, the CDR3 is TGTGCCAGCAGCTTGTGGGACACAGCCTACGAGCAGTACTTC. It specifies CASSLWDTAYEQYF.

V and J are TRBV5-1 and TRBJ1-4; TRBD1 matches 8 bases. J was trimmed by 5 bases and V by 0 bases; bases with no gene match: 0. CDR1 SGHRS and CDR2 YFSETQ come from the germline V gene. The CDR3 has 14 amino acids. The CDR3 region is CASSLGQGNEKLFF. CDR3 nucleotides: TGCGCCAGCAGCTTGGGACAGGGGAATGAAAAACTGTTTTTT.

The chain has TRBV7-2 and TRBJ1-2, with TRBD1 matching 7 bases. The CDR3 spans 14 residues. V lost 1 base, J lost 4 bases, and 3 bases stayed unmatched. Per the germline V gene, CDR1 is SGHTA and CDR2 is FQGNSA. In nucleotides, the CDR3 is TGTGCCAGCAGCTTAGACAGGGGAGCCTATGGCTACACCTTC. Amino acid sequence: CASSLDRGAYGYTF.

This chain joins TRBV18 and TRBJ1-4, with 7 positions matching TRBD1. The CDR3 length is 13 residues. The ends lost 8 bases at V and 8 bases at J; junction bases unmatched: 8. Germline loops: CDR1 KGHSH, CDR2 LQKENI. Here the CDR3 reads CASSRDRGEKLFF. CDR3 nucleotide sequence: TGTGCCAGCAGCCGGGACAGAGGCGAAAAACTGTTTTTT.

The rearrangement links TRBV7-2 to TRBJ2-1; 10 bases align to TRBD2. Germline-derived CDR1 and CDR2 are SGHTA and FQGNSA. Trimming cost V 1 base and J 9 bases; bases outside gene matches: 12. The CDR3 runs 17 residues. CDR3 region: CASSLVKRGGPQGEQFF. The CDR3 DNA sequence: TGTGCCAGCAGCTTAGTTAAGCGGGGGGGCCCCCAAGGTGAGCAGTTCTTC.

This rearrangement joins TRBV29-1 to TRBJ2-6; 8 bases map to TRBD1. The length of the CDR3 is 16 residues. Germline loops: CDR1 SQVTM, CDR2 ANQGSEA. V shed 4 bases and J 1 base; nucleotides not matched to a gene: 6. CDR3 protein: CSVGRTGLSGANVLTF. Here the CDR3 DNA reads TGCAGCGTTGGCAGGACAGGGTTGTCTGGGGCCAACGTCCTGACTTTC.

The CDR3 region has the DNA TGTGCCAGCTCACCACACAGCACGGAGCAGTTCTTC. Translation: CASSPHSTEQFF. The rearrangement uses TRBV18 and TRBJ2-1; D gene unclear. V was trimmed by 1 base and J by 10 bases, leaving 8 bases between them. Germline CDR1 and CDR2: KGHSH and LQKENI. The CDR3 loop spans 12 amino acids.

The genes are TRBV7-8 and TRBJ2-3; TRBD2 matches 9 bases. The CDR3 consists of 15 residues. The germline V gene has CDR1 SGHVS and CDR2 FQNEAQ. With V trimmed by 2 bases and J by 6 bases, 6 bases remained unmatched. The CDR3: CASSLTAGGLDTQYF. The DNA for the CDR3 is TGTGCCAGCAGCTTAACCGCGGGAGGGCTTGATACGCAGTATTTT.

This chain links TRBV9 with TRBJ1-1, with D possibly being TRBD1 (6 bases). V lost 4 bases to trimming and J lost 3 bases, with 16 bases between them. This CDR3 contains 15 residues. Germline CDR1 is SGDLS and CDR2 is YYNGEE. CDR3 in amino acids: CASSTGGGADTEAFF. CDR3 DNA sequence: TGTGCCAGCAGCACCGGTGGGGGGGCCGACACTGAAGCTTTCTTT.

The chain links TRBV5-6 to TRBJ1-1; D uncertain. V dropped 1 base and J dropped 5 bases, with 12 bases sitting between them. This CDR3 has 14 amino acids. Germline V gene data show CDR1 as SGHDT and CDR2 as YYEEEE. CDR3 nucleotides: TGTGCCAGCAGCTTGACTTCCCGGCGAACTGAAGCTTTCTTT. This codes for CASSLTSRRTEAFF.